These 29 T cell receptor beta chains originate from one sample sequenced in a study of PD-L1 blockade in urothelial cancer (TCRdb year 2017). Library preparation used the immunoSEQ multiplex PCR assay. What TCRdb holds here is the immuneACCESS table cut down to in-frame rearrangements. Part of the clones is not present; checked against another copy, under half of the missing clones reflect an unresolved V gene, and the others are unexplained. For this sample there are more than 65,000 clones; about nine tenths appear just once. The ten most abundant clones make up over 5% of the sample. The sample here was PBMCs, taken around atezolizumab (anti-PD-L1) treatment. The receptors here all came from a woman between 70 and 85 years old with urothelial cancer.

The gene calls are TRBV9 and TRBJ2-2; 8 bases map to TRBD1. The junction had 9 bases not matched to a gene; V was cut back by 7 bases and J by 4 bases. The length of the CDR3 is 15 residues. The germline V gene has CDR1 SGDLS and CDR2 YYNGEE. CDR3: CASRPQGAGTGELFF. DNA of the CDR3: TGTGCCAGCCGACCCCAGGGGGCAGGCACCGGGGAGCTGTTTTTT.

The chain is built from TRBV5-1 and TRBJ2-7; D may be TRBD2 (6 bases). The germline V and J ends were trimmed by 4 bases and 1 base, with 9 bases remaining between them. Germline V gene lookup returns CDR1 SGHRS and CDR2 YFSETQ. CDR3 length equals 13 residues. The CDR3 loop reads CASSEGLSYEQYF. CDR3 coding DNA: TGCGCCAGCAGCGAAGGACTATCCTACGAGCAGTACTTC.

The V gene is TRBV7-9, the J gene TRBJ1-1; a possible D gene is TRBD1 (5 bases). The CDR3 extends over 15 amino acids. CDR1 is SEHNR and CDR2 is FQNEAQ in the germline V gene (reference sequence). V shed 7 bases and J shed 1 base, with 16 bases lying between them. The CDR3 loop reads CASTASGAPNTEAFF. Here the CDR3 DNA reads TGTGCCAGCACAGCCTCTGGGGCGCCGAACACTGAAGCTTTCTTT.

This chain's CDR3 is CASSLGDRVGNTIYF. DNA of the CDR3: TGTGCCAGCAGCTTAGGGGACAGGGTTGGGAACACCATATATTTT. This chain connects TRBV7-6 to TRBJ1-3; TRBD1 matches 9 bases. From germline, CDR1 is SGHVS and CDR2 FNYEAQ. The CDR3 has 15 residues. V trimming: 1 base; J trimming: 7 bases; junction bases outside the gene matches: 5.

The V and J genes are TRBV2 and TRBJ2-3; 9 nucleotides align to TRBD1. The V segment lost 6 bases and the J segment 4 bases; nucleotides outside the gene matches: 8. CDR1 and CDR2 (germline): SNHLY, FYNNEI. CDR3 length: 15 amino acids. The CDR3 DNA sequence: TGTGCCAGCAGGCCCACAGGGGGCCCCGCAGATACGCAGTATTTT. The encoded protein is CASRPTGGPADTQYF.

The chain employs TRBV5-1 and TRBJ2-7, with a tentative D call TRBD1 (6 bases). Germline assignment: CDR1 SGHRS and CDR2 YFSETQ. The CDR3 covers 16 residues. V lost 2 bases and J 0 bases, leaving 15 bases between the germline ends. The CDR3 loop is CASSFLGAEISYEQYF. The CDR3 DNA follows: TGCGCCAGCAGCTTCTTGGGGGCAGAGATCTCCTACGAGCAGTACTTC.

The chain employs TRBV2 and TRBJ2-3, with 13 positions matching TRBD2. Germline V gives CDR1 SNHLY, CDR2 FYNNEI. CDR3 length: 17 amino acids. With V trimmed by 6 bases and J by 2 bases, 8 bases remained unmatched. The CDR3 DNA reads TGTGCCAGCAGGACGGGACTAGCGGGAAGCTTCACAGATACGCAGTATTTT. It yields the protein CASRTGLAGSFTDTQYF. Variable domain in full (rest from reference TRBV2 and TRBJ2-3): EPEVTQTPSHQVTQMGQEVILRCVPISNHLYFYWYRQILGQKVEFLVSFYNNEISEKSEIFDDQFSVERPDGSNFTLKIRSTKLEDSAMYFCASRTGLAGSFTDTQYFGPGTRLTVL.

The CDR3 reads CASSLGGASVDTQYF. In DNA, the CDR3 is TGCGCCAGCAGCCTAGGGGGGGCTAGCGTTGATACGCAGTATTTT. This chain connects TRBV10-2 to TRBJ2-3; the D gene is possibly TRBD2 (7 bases). The V end was cut by 6 bases, the J end by 6 bases, with 19 bases between. Per germline, CDR1 WSHSY and CDR2 SAAADI. This CDR3 is built from 15 residues.

CDR3 bases: TGTGCCAGCAGCGTAGACGGGGGGTACACAGATACGCAGTATTTT. Translating it yields CASSVDGGYTDTQYF. The V and J genes are TRBV9 and TRBJ2-3, with 7 bases lining up with TRBD2. Trimming took 0 bases from V and 2 from J; bases not matched to a gene: 3. CDR1 SGDLS and CDR2 YYNGEE come from the germline V gene. The CDR3 totals 15 residues. The entire variable domain, with the rest obtained from reference TRBV9 and TRBJ2-3, is as follows: DSGVTQTPKHLITATGQRVTLRCSPRSGDLSVYWYQQSLDQGLQFLIQYYNGEERAKGNILERFSAQQFPDLHSELNLSSLELGDSALYFCASSVDGGYTDTQYFGPGTRLTVL.

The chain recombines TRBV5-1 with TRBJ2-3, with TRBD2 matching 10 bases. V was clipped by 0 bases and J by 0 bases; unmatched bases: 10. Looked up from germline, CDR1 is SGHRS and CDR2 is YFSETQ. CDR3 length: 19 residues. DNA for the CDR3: TGCGCCAGCAGCTTGGCCGGCTCAACTAGCGGGATTAGCACAGATACGCAGTATTTT. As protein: CASSLAGSTSGISTDTQYF.

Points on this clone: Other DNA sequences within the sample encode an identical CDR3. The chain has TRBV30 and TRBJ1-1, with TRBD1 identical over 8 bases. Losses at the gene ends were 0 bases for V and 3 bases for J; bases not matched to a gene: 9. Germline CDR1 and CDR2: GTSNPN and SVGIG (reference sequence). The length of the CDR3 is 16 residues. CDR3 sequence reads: CAWSVPTGGEHTEAFF. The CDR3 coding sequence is TGTGCCTGGAGTGTACCCACAGGGGGTGAACACACTGAAGCTTTCTTT.

CDR3 bases: TGTGCCTGGAGTGGCGGGACAGGGGGCGCCTACAATGAGCAGTTCTTC. Its protein product is CAWSGGTGGAYNEQFF. The chain links TRBV30 to TRBJ2-1; 12 positions match TRBD1. Looked up from germline, CDR1 is GTSNPN and CDR2 is SVGIG (reference sequence). V trimming: 1 base; J trimming: 2 bases; junction bases outside the gene matches: 3. The CDR3 is made up of 16 amino acids.

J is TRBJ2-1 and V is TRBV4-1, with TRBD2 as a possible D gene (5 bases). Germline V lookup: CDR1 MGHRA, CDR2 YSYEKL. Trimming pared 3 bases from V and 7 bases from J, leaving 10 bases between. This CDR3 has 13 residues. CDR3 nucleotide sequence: TGCGCCAGCAGCCAGGGTCTAGCTAATGAGCAGTTCTTC. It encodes CASSQGLANEQFF.

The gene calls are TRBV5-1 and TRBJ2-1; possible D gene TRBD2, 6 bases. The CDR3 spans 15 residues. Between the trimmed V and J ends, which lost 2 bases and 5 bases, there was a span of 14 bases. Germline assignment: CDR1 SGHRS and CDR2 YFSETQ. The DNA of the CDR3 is TGCGCCAGCAGCTTATATTTTAGCGGCGACAATGAGCAGTTCTTC. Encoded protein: CASSLYFSGDNEQFF.

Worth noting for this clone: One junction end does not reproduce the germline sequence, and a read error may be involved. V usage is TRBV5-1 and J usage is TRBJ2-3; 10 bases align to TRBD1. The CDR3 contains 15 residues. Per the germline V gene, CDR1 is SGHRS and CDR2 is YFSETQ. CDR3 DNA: TGCGCCAGCAGCTCAGTGACAGGGGGCACATATACGCAGTATTTT. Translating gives CASSSVTGGTYTQYF.

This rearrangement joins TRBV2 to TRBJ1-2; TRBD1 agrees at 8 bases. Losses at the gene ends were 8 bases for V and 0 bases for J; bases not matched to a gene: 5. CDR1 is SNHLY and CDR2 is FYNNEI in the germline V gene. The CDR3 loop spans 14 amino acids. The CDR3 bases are TGTGCCAGCCTCAGGGGGCCACCTAACTATGGCTACACCTTC. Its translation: CASLRGPPNYGYTF.

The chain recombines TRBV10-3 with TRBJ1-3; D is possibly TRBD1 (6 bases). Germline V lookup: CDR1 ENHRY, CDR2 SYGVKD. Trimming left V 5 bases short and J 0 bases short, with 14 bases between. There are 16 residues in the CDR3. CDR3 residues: CAISPRGGNSGNTIYF. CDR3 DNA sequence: TGTGCCATCAGTCCCCGGGGGGGCAACTCTGGAAACACCATATATTTT.

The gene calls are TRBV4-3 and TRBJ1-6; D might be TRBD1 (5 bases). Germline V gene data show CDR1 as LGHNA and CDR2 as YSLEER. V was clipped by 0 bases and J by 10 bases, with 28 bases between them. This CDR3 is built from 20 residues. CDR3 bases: TGCGCCAGCAGCCAAGATTTGGGCCAGGGTAATGCGTCGCGGGAATCACCCCTCCACTTT. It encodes CASSQDLGQGNASRESPLHF.

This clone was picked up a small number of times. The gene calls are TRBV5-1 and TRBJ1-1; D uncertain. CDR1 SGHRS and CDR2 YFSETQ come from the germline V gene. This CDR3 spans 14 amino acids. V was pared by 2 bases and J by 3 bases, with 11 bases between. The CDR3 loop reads CASSFSLADTEAFF. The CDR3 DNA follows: TGCGCCAGCAGCTTTAGCCTCGCGGACACTGAAGCTTTCTTT.

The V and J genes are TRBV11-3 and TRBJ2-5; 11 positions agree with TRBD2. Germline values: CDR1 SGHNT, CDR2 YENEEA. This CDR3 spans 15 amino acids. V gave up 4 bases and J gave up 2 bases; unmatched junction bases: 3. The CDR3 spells CASSWGLAEQETQYF. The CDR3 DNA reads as TGTGCCAGCAGCTGGGGACTAGCGGAACAAGAGACCCAGTACTTC.

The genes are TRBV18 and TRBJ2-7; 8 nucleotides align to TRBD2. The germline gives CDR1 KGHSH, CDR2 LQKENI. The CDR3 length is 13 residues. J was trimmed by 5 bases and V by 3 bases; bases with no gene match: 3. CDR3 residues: CASSPSGRNEQYF. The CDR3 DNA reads TGTGCCAGCTCACCCAGCGGGAGAAACGAGCAGTACTTC.

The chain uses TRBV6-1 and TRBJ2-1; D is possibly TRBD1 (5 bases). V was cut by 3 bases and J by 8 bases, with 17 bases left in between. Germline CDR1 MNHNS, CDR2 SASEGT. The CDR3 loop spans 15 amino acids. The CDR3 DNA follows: TGTGCCAGCAGTGACAGGGTGAGGTCGGGCGATGAGCAGTTCTTC. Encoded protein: CASSDRVRSGDEQFF.

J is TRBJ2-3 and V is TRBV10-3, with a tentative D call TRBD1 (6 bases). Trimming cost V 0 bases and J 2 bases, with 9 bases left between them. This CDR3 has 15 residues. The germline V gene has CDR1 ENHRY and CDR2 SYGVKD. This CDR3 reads CAISESTGYTDTQYF. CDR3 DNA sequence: TGTGCCATCAGTGAGTCGACAGGTTACACAGATACGCAGTATTTT.

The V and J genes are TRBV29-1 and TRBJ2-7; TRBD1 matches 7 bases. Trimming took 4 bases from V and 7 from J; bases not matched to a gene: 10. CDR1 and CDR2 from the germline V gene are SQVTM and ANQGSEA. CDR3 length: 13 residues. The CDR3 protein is CSVAGTVRGEQYF. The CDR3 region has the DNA TGCAGCGTTGCCGGGACAGTTCGTGGTGAGCAGTACTTC.

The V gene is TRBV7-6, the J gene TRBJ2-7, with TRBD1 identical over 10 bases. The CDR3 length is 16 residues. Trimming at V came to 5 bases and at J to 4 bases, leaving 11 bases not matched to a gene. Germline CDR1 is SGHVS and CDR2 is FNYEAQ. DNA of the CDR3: TGTGCCAGCAGCCGGAACCGGGACAGGGGCATTTACGAGCAGTACTTC. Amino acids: CASSRNRDRGIYEQYF.

For the CDR3, the DNA is TGTGCCAGTAGTATAGGAGGAGTGGAAAACATTCAGTACTTC. Residues: CASSIGGVENIQYF. The chain combines TRBV19 with TRBJ2-4; D is undetermined. There are 14 residues in the CDR3. Trimming shortened V by 1 base and J by 5 bases, and 9 bases separated the two germline ends. The germline V gene encodes CDR1 LNHDA and CDR2 SQIVND (reference sequence). Based on the CDR3 plus reference TRBV19 and TRBJ2-4, the full variable domain is DGGITQSPKYLFRKEGQNVTLSCEQNLNHDAMYWYRQDPGQGLRLIYYSQIVNDFQKGDIAEGYSVSREKKESFPLTVTSAQKNPTAFYLCASSIGGVENIQYFGAGTRLSVL.

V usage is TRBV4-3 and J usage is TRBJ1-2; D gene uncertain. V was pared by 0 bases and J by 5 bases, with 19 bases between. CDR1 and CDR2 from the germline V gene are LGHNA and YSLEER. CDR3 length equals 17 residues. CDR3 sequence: CASSQEIARAAGYGYTF. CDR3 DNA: TGCGCCAGCAGCCAAGAAATCGCTAGGGCGGCGGGATATGGCTACACCTTC.

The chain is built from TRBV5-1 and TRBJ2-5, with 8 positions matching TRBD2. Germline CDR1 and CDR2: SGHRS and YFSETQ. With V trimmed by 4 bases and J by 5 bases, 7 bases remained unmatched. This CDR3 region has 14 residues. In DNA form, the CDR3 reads TGCGCCAGCAGCAGTCCGGGCGGGGGGGAGACCCAGTACTTC. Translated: CASSSPGGGETQYF.

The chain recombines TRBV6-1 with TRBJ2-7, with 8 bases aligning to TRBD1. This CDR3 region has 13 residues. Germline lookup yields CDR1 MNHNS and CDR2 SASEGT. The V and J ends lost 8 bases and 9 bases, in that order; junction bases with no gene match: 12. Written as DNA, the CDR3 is TGTGCCAGCTTGGAGGCCAGGGGGCCAGGGCAGTACTTC. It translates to CASLEARGPGQYF.